The text below deals with one T cell receptor (beta chain). Using immunoSEQ multiplex PCR, the repertoire was profiled, and TCRdb retains in-frame clones only, with some absent. This sample has roughly 24,000 clones, with around nine tenths found just once. The data were taken from a study of blood T cell repertoires in COVID-19. The CDR3 spans 11 residues. Germline V CDR1 and CDR2: MNHEY, SVGAGI. Trimming left V 7 bases short and J 6 bases short, with 9 bases between. Specimen: peripheral blood. The TCR comes from a man aged 70 or older with COVID-19, enrolled during active disease. The chain is built from TRBV6-5 and TRBJ1-1; D uncertain. The CDR3 region is CASTRWPEAFF. CDR3 sequence (DNA): TGTGCCAGCACCAGGTGGCCTGAAGCTTTCTTT.